This TCR beta chain stems from a study of beta chain features in type 1 diabetes. Study details: Investigators examined 107,917,701 sorted cells across all samples.

V was pared by 4 bases and J by 4 bases, with 5 bases of the junction left unmatched. This CDR3 region has 14 residues. The V gene's germline CDR1 is SGHRS and CDR2 YFSETQ. Study-wide results and caveats: Moderate yet significant TCRB CDR3 shortening was seen in Type 1 diabetes patients in all four CD4+ subsets.

A note on this clone: Its specificity is unknown.

The authors reverse transcribed all of the isolated RNA, so sequencing captured expressed TCRB transcripts. The protocol was immunoSEQ multiplex PCR, while the TCRdb copy is restricted to in-frame clones and leaves out a portion. The table records about 250,000 clones, around 14% of them present only once. The sequencing input was naive CD4+ T cells from blood. This clonotype originated in a woman aged 40-49 years in good health. The chain combines TRBV5-1 with TRBJ1-5, with TRBD1 matching 7 bases. The CDR3 nucleotides read TGCGCCAGCAGCCCCGGACAGGTTAATCAGCCCCAGCATTTT. Its translation is CASSPGQVNQPQHF.